This T cell receptor (beta chain) derives from a study of blood T cells in healthy people across ages. Trimming took off 1 base at V and 1 base at J, with 14 bases between the two ends. The CDR3 loop spans 17 amino acids. Germline V gene sequence: CDR1 LGHNA, CDR2 YSLEER. This clonotype was seen only a few times. Primed by a sample-barcoded 5' primer and a J-beta primer mix, a second PCR proceeded for 7 to 11 cycles. TCRdb processed the 5' RACE reads anew with MiXCR; each CDR3 protein has one entry. The sample yields 750,000 to 950,000 distinct CDR3 sequences, around 29% seen once. These same data were also listed under a study on T cells of mothers and their children.

This TCR was recovered from a woman aged 40 to 50 in good health. Sequences were obtained from blood. The rearrangement uses TRBV4-3 and TRBJ2-1, with D tentatively TRBD2 (6 bases). The chain's CDR3 is CASSQGTLAASYNEQFF. CDR3 DNA: TGCGCCAGCAGCCAAGGGACCTTAGCGGCTTCCTACAATGAGCAGTTCTTC.